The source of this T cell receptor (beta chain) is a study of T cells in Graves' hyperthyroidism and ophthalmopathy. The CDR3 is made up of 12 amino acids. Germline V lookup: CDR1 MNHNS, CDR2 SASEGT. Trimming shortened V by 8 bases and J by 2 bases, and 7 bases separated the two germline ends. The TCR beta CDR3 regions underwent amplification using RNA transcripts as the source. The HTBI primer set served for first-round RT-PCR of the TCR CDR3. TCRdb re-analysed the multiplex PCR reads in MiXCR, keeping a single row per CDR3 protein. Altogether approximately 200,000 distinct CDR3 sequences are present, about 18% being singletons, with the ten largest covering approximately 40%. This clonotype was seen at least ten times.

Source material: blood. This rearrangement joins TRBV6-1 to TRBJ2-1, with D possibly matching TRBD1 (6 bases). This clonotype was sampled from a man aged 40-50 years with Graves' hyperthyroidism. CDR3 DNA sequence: TGTGCCAGCGGGGGCCCCTACAATGAGCAGTTCTTC. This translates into CASGGPYNEQFF.